Following are 8 T cell receptor beta chains from one sample sequenced in a study of blood T cells in healthy people across ages. Primed by a sample-barcoded 5' primer and a J-beta primer mix, a second PCR proceeded for roughly 6 to 12 cycles. Each CDR3 protein is one row after TCRdb ran MiXCR on the 5' RACE reads. This sample has fewer than 2 million distinct CDR3 sequences, with about two fifths found just once. Source material: blood. Source of these receptors: a human donor in good health.

V usage is TRBV20-1 and J usage is TRBJ2-3, with a possible D match to TRBD2 (7 bases). V lost 0 bases, J lost 4 bases, and 11 bases lay in between. The V gene's germline CDR1 is DFQATT and CDR2 SNEGSKA (reference sequence). The CDR3 sequence is 14 residues long. The CDR3 here is CSARDRGGADTQYF. CDR3 coding DNA: TGCAGTGCTAGAGATAGGGGGGGCGCAGATACGCAGTATTTT.

A word on this clonotype: A much larger clonotype is one base distant, so this may be a read error. The chain combines TRBV4-3 with TRBJ2-3; D is possibly TRBD1 (5 bases). CDR3 length: 13 amino acids. Germline lookup yields CDR1 LGHNA and CDR2 YSLEER. The CDR3 nucleotides read TGCGCCGGCAGCCAACAGGTTACAGATACGCAGTATTTT. Its protein product is CAGSQQVTDTQYF.

This clonotype was observed a few times. V usage is TRBV20-1 and J usage is TRBJ1-3; the D gene is possibly TRBD1 (6 bases). The V gene's germline CDR1 is DFQATT and CDR2 SNEGSKA (reference sequence). CDR3 length: 13 amino acids. Trimming took 3 bases from V and 4 from J, leaving 10 bases between them. The CDR3 bases are TGCAGTGCTAGTGGGGGGCACGGAAACACCATATATTTT. The encoded protein is CSASGGHGNTIYF.

The CDR3 DNA sequence: TGTGCCAGCAGCCGTCAGGGCTCCGACCTAGAGCAGTACTTC. This encodes CASSRQGSDLEQYF. The V call is TRBV6-5, the J call TRBJ2-7; tentatively, D is TRBD1 (5 bases). The germline gives CDR1 MNHEY, CDR2 SVGAGI. V was shortened by 6 bases and J by 7 bases, with 19 bases between the two germline ends. The CDR3 contains 14 residues.

The V call is TRBV10-3, the J call TRBJ2-5; 8 positions match TRBD1. The germline V gene encodes CDR1 ENHRY and CDR2 SYGVKD. V was pared by 10 bases and J by 11 bases, with 9 bases of the junction left unmatched. The CDR3 contains 11 residues. CDR3 loop: CATTDRVGQYF. The CDR3 DNA sequence: TGTGCCACCACGGACAGGGTGGGTCAGTACTTC.

The rearrangement joins TRBV7-6 to TRBJ2-3; no clear D. CDR1 and CDR2 from the germline V gene are SGHVS and FNYEAQ. The V end was cut by 1 base, the J end by 1 base, with 9 bases between. CDR3 length: 15 residues. The CDR3 nucleotides read TGTGCCAGCAGCTTAGTTCCGGGCCGCACAGATACGCAGTATTTT. It is translated as CASSLVPGRTDTQYF.

The table lists this clonotype with a few counts. The V and J genes are TRBV20-1 and TRBJ2-1; either TRBD1 or TRBD2 may supply D (5 bases each). The ends were cut back, 3 bases at V and 9 bases at J, with 12 bases in the middle. The germline V gene encodes CDR1 DFQATT and CDR2 SNEGSKA (reference sequence). CDR3 length: 12 residues. The CDR3 sequence: CSARSVGTEQFF. The CDR3 DNA is TGCAGTGCTAGGTCGGTCGGGACTGAGCAGTTCTTC.

The chain links TRBV4-3 to TRBJ2-7; 7 nucleotides agree with TRBD1. From germline, CDR1 is LGHNA and CDR2 YSLEER. V lost 4 bases to trimming and J lost 6 bases; unmatched junction nucleotides: 12. CDR3 size: 15 residues. CDR3 loop: CASSPLLEDRVEQYF. The DNA of the CDR3 is TGCGCCAGCAGCCCCCTCCTAGAAGACAGGGTCGAGCAGTACTTC.